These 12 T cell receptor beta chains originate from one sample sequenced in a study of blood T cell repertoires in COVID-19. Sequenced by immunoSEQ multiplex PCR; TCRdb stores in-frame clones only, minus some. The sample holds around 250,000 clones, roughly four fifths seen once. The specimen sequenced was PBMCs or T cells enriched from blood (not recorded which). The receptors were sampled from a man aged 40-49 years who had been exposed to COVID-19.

CDR3 bases: TGTGCCAGCAGCACCACCCGGGACAGAGATTCGAACACTGAAGCTTTCTTT. Amino acid sequence: CASSTTRDRDSNTEAFF. The chain recombines TRBV21-1 with TRBJ1-1; the table calls TRBD1, which could not be checked here. TRBV21-1 is classified as a pseudogene. This CDR3 comprises 17 residues.

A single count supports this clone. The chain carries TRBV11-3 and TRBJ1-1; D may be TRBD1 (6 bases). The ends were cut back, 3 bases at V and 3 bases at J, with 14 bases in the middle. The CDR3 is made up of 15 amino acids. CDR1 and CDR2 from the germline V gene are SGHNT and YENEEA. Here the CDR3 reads CASSFDGAGDTEAFF. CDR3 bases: TGTGCCAGCAGCTTTGATGGGGCAGGGGACACTGAAGCTTTCTTT.

For the CDR3, the DNA is TGTGCCAGTACTCCACGGGGTAGCGGGAGGGCCCACGGGGAGCTGTTTTTT. Translated, it gives CASTPRGSGRAHGELFF. The chain joins TRBV19 to TRBJ2-2, with 11 positions matching TRBD2. Germline V gene data show CDR1 as LNHDA and CDR2 as SQIVND (reference sequence). The V gene end was trimmed by 7 bases and the J gene end by 7 bases; junction bases not matched to a gene: 14. CDR3 size: 17 residues.

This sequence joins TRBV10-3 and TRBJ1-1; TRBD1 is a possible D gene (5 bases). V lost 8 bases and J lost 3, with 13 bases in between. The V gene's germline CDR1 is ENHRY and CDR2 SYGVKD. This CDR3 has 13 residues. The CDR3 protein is CAIRVGGDTEAFF. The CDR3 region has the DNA TGTGCCATCCGCGTGGGGGGGGACACTGAAGCTTTCTTT.

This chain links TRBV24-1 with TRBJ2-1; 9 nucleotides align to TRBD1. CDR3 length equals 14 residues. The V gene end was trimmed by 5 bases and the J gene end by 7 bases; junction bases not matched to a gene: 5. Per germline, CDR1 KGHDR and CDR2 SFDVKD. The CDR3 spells CATSAGQGLNEQFF. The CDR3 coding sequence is TGTGCCACCAGTGCCGGACAGGGGTTGAATGAGCAGTTCTTC.

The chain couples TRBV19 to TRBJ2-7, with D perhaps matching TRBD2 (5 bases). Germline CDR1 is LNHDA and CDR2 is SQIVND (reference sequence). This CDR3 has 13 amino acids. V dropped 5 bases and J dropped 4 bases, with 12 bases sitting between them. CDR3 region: CASSGRPKYEQYF. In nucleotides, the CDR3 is TGTGCCAGTAGTGGGAGACCTAAATACGAGCAGTACTTC.

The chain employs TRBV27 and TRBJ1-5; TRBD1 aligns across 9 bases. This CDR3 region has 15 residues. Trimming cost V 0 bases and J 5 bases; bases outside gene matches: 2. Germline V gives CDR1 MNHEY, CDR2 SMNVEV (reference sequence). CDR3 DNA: TGTGCCAGCAGTTTATCGGGACAGGGCTATCAGCCCCAGCATTTT. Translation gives CASSLSGQGYQPQHF.

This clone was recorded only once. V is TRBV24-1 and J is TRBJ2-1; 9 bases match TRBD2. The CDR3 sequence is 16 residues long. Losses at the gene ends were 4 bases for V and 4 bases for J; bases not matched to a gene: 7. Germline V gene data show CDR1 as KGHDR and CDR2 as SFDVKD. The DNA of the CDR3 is TGTGCCACCAGTGAGGAACTAGCGGGTGCATACAATGAGCAGTTCTTC. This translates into CATSEELAGAYNEQFF.

Here the CDR3 reads CATSDSSGANVLTF. In DNA, the CDR3 is TGTGCCACCAGTGACTCCTCTGGGGCCAACGTCCTGACTTTC. The V and J genes are TRBV24-1 and TRBJ2-6; D remains unclear. The CDR3 spans 14 residues. Trimming stripped 4 bases from V and 0 bases from J, with 3 bases between. CDR1 is KGHDR, CDR2 SFDVKD, per germline.

The CDR3 loop reads CASSYAGSRDEQYF. DNA for the CDR3: TGTGCCAGCAGTTACGCCGGGAGCAGGGACGAGCAGTACTTC. V and J are TRBV6-5 and TRBJ2-7; D may be TRBD2 (6 bases). This CDR3 spans 14 amino acids. Trimming left V 2 bases short and J 5 bases short, with 13 bases between. Looked up from germline, CDR1 is MNHEY and CDR2 is SVGAGI.

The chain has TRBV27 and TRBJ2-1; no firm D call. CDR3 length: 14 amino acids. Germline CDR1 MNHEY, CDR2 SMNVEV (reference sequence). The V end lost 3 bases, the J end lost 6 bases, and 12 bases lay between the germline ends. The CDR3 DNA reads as TGTGCCAGCAGTTTTTTCGGTCACGGCAATGAGCAGTTCTTC. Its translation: CASSFFGHGNEQFF.

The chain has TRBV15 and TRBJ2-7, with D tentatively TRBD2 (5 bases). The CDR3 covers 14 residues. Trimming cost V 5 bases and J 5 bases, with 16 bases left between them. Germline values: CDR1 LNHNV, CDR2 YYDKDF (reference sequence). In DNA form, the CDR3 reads TGTGCCACCAGCCCAGAGAGGCTAGCCCACGAGCAGTACTTC. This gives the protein CATSPERLAHEQYF.